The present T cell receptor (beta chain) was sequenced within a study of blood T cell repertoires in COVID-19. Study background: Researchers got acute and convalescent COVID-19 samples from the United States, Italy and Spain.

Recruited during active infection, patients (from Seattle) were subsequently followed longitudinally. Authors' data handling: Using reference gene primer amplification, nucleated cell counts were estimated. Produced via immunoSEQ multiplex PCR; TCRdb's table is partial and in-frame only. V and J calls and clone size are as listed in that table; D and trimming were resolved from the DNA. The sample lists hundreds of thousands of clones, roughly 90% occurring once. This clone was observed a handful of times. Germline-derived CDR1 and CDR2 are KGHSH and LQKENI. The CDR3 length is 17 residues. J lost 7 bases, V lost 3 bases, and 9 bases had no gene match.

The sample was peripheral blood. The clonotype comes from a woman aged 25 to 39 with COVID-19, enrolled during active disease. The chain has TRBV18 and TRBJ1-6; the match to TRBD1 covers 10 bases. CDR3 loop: CASSPILRDRGNSPLHF. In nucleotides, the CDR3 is TGTGCCAGCTCACCCATACTCCGGGACAGGGGCAATTCACCCCTCCACTTT.